One and the same sample provided the 3 T cell receptor beta chains below, sequenced in a study of T cell responses to AZD1222 COVID-19 vaccine. Sequencing used immunoSEQ multiplex PCR; TCRdb keeps in-frame clones, though not all of them. This sample has some 120,000 clones, with nearly 90% found just once. The specimen comprised peripheral blood, sampled 28 days after the second AZD1222 dose. These receptors were taken from an adult who received the AZD1222 COVID-19 vaccine.

This chain joins TRBV5-1 and TRBJ2-1, with TRBD2 matching 11 bases. The V gene's germline CDR1 is SGHRS and CDR2 YFSETQ. The CDR3 consists of 16 residues. The J segment lost 5 bases and the V segment lost 0 bases, leaving 4 bases of the junction unmatched. CDR3 DNA sequence: TGCGCCAGCAGCTTGGAGGGGGGACTAGCGGACAATGAGCAGTTCTTC. Translating gives CASSLEGGLADNEQFF.

V is TRBV7-9 and J is TRBJ1-6; TRBD1 aligns across 11 bases. The CDR3 extends over 16 amino acids. V dropped 0 bases and J dropped 10; count of bases not matched to a gene: 5. The germline CDR1 and CDR2 sequences are SEHNR and FQNEAQ (reference sequence). The CDR3 region has the DNA TGTGCCAGCAGCTTAGCTGGGACAGGGGGTCTATCACCCCTCCACTTT. Residues: CASSLAGTGGLSPLHF.

The sample holds one count of this clone. This chain links TRBV5-4 with TRBJ2-7, with 15 bases that match TRBD2. CDR3 length: 17 amino acids. Unmatched junction bases numbered 8, after V lost 3 bases and J lost 4 bases. Germline V gene lookup returns CDR1 SGHNT and CDR2 YYREEE (reference sequence). CDR3 DNA: TGTGCCAGCAGCTGGCGGACTAGCGGGAGGGCCAGGTACGAGCAGTACTTC. It is translated as CASSWRTSGRARYEQYF.